This T cell receptor (beta chain) emerged from a study of CXCR4 blockade with PD-1 therapy in pancreatic cancer (dated 2019 in TCRdb). General notes on the study: The study analyzed resected pancreatic ductal adenocarcinoma using both multiplex immunohistochemistry and TCRbeta immunosequencing, alongside ex vivo slice culture that tested PD-1 and CXCR4 blockade. To look at intratumoral heterogeneity, the researchers TCR-sequenced two geographically distinct regions from each of 5 or 6 tumors.

V sheds 10 bases and J sheds 0 bases, leaving 12 bases between their ends. Per the germline V gene, MDHEN is the CDR1 and SYDVKM is the CDR2. Spanning cysteine to phenylalanine, the CDR3 consists of 13 amino acids. The entry retains the CDR3 DNA only, 39 bases that are in frame from base 1. To note about this clone: What this receptor recognizes is not known. Per-base qualities were not stored, and no clone one base away is much larger.

The archived tumor blocks came from patients who had not received neoadjuvant therapy before resection. In the preserved-tissue arm of the study, around 33 surgical resection samples from about 25 previously untreated pancreatic ductal adenocarcinoma patients were used. DNA for the resection arm was extracted from ten 5-micron curls of FFPE tumor cut next to the multiplex immunohistochemistry slide. Using the immunoSEQ Assay at Adaptive Biotechnologies, the researchers immunosequenced TCRbeta CDR3 regions from the extracted DNA. Under the source paper's analysis protocol: To measure the absolute abundance of each unique TCRbeta CDR3, the sequences were collapsed and filtered. Clonality was defined as 1 minus Pielou's evenness, computed on productive in-frame rearrangements only. Regional overlap tracked the top 100 nucleotide rearrangements across paired samples, with Morisita index comparing paired versus unrelated samples. The immunoSEQ Rearrangement Details tool was used to assess convergence of nucleotide rearrangements onto identical amino acid sequences. What TCRdb holds here is the immuneACCESS table cut down to in-frame rearrangements. Part of the clones is not present; checked against another copy, under half of the missing clones reflect an unresolved V gene, and the others are unexplained. Clone size and the V and J calls come from that table; the DNA yielded D and trimming. The sample table records around 5,600 clones; approximately 34% of these occur just once. About 12% of the sample is in the top ten clones.

What the research found in general, with its limitations: Because only TCRbeta chains were sequenced, true antigen-specificity overlap of convergent dominant clones was left unconfirmed pending paired alpha-beta single-cell sequencing. Amino acid clone frequency correlated strongly with the number of distinct nucleotide rearrangements encoding it, suggesting convergent selection by common tumor antigens. Clonal expansion was observed in tumors, with a mean productive clonality of about 0.15 compared with roughly 0.051 in healthy blood, but no correlation between clonality and survival was found.

The V and J segments used are TRBV28 and TRBJ1-1; no confident D gene assignment can be made. The sequenced sample consisted of tumor tissue. This clonotype was obtained from a human donor with pancreatic ductal adenocarcinoma. At the DNA level, the sequence is TGTGCCACTTTGGACGGTATGAACACTGAAGCTTTCTTT. The encoded protein is CATLDGMNTEAFF.